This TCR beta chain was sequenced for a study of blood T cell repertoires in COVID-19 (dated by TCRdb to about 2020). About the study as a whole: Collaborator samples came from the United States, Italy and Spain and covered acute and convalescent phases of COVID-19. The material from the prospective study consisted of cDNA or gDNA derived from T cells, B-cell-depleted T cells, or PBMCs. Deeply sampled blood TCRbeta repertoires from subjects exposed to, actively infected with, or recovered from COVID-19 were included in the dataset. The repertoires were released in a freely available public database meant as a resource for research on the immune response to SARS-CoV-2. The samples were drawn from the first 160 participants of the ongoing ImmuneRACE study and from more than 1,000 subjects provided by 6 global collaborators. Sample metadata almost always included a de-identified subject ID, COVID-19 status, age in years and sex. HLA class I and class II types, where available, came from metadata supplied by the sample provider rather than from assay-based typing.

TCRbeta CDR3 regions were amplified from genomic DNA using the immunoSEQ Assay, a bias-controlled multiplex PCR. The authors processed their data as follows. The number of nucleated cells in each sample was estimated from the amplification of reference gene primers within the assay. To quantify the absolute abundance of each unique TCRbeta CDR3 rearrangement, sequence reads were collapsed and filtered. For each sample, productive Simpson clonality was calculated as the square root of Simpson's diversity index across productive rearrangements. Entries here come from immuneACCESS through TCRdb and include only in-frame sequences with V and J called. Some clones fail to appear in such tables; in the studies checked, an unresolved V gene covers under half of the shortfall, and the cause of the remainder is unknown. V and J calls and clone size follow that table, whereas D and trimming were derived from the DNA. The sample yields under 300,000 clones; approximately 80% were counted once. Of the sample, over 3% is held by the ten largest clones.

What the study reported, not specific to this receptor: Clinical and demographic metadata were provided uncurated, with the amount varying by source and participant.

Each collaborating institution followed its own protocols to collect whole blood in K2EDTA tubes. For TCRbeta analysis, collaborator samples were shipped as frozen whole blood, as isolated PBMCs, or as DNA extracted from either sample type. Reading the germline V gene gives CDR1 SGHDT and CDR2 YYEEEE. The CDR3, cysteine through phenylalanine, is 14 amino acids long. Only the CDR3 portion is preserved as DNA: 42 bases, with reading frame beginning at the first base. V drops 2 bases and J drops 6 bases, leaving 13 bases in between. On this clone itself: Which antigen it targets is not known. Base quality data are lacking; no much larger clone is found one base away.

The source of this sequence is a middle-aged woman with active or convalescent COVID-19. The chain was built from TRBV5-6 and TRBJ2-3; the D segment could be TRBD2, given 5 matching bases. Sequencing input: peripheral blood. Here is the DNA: TGTGCCAGCAGCTTCGCGCTAGCCGGGGATACGCAGTATTTT. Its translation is CASSFALAGDTQYF.